This T cell receptor (beta chain) came from a study of shared clonotypes between healthy human individuals. Donors were Caucasian adults residing in Nashville, Tennessee, USA. Here immunoSEQ multiplex PCR was the method, and the copy in TCRdb shows in-frame clones only, minus some. Here the sample spans about 480,000 clones, 79% being singletons. Input material: PBMCs. This TCR was sampled from a woman aged 40 to 50 in good health. Some clones in this sample may be carry-over from other donors' samples.

The CDR3 DNA sequence: TGTGCCACCAGTGTGGCGTTAGCGGCCAATGAGCAGTTCTTC. It yields the protein CATSVALAANEQFF. The chain uses TRBV15 and TRBJ2-1; the D gene is possibly TRBD2 (6 bases). Per germline, CDR1 LNHNV and CDR2 YYDKDF (reference sequence). Between the trimmed V and J ends, which lost 6 bases and 6 bases, there was a span of 15 bases. This CDR3 has 14 amino acids. The full variable domain, rest sourced from reference TRBV15 and TRBJ2-1, is DAMVIQNPRYQVTQFGKPVTLSCSQTLNHNVMYWYQQKSSQAPKLLFHYYDKDFNNEADTPDNFQSRRPNTSFCFLDIRSPGLGDTAMYLCATSVALAANEQFFGPGTRLTVL.